The rows below give T cell receptor beta chains drawn from one sample of a study of cytomegalovirus exposure and HLA in healthy donors. The method was immunoSEQ multiplex PCR; TCRdb's version includes in-frame clones alone and lacks a portion of them. The sample yields about 98,000 clones, about two thirds seen once. The source material was PBMCs. Receptors were obtained from a man aged 50-59 years in good health and CMV-seronegative. CDR3s include the opening cysteine and the closing phenylalanine or tryptophan. A D gene is named only where the DNA matches it firmly. A clone size is listed for some rows: how often the clone was seen (once, few, many), or a class if it is expanded.

TRBV15	TRBD2	-	TRBJ2-5	TGTGCCACCAGGAATAGCGGGGAAGAGACCCAGTACTTC	CATRNSGEETQYF
TRBV7-9	-	-	TRBJ2-7	TGTTCCAGCAGCTTATTATACGGGAGCCAGTACGAGCAGTACTTC	CSSSLLYGSQYEQYF
TRBV6-1	-	few	TRBJ2-3	TGTGCCAGCAGTGAAGGCAAGGGGGTTACGCAGTATTTT	CASSEGKGVTQYF
TRBV30	TRBD1	-	TRBJ2-7	TGTGCCTGGAGCGTTGGACAGGGCTACGAGCAGTACTTC	CAWSVGQGYEQYF
TRBV27	-	-	TRBJ2-2	TGTGCCAGCAAACAAGGCGGGCGGGGGCTGAACACCGGGGAGCTGTTTTTT	CASKQGGRGLNTGELFF
TRBV28	TRBD1	few	TRBJ2-6	TGTGCCAGCACCAAGGGGGCATGGTTGGGGGGGGCCAACGTCCTGACTTTC	CASTKGAWLGGANVLTF
TRBV4-1	-	-	TRBJ2-7	TGCGCCAGCAGCCAATTCTTAGCTTACGAGCAGTACTTC	CASSQFLAYEQYF
TRBV11-2	-	-	TRBJ2-1	TGTGCCAGCAGAAGACTTTGGGGGGAGAGTCAGTTCTTC	CASRRLWGESQFF
TRBV6-1	-	-	TRBJ2-7	TGTGCCAGCAGTGAAGCTCTGGGGGGGCAGAACTACGAGCAGTACTTC	CASSEALGGQNYEQYF
TRBV14	-	medium-sized	TRBJ1-1	TGTGCCAGCAGCCAAGATCTCCGGGGGATGAACACTGAAGCTTTCTTT	CASSQDLRGMNTEAFF
TRBV6-6	-	-	TRBJ2-3	TGTGCCAGCAGTCCCCCGGGCACAGATACGCAGTATTTT	CASSPPGTDTQYF
TRBV5-4	TRBD2	few	TRBJ2-6	TGTGCCAGCAGCGTTGGGGGTAGCGGGGGATTCTCTGGGGCCAACGTCCTGACTTTC	CASSVGGSGGFSGANVLTF
TRBV29-1	TRBD1	-	TRBJ2-1	TGCAGCGCCAACGGTAGCCCAGGGGGCGATCCCAATGAGCAGTTCTTC	CSANGSPGGDPNEQFF
TRBV7-3	TRBD1	few	TRBJ1-2	TGTGCCAGCAGCTCGGGACAGGGGTATGGCTACACCTTC	CASSSGQGYGYTF
TRBV28	TRBD2	-	TRBJ2-1	TGTGCCAGCAGTTCCCCCCGGACTAGCGGGGGCGGGAATGAGCAGTTCTTC	CASSSPRTSGGGNEQFF
TRBV7-2	-	-	TRBJ1-5	TGTGCCAGCACCCTAGGCAATCAGCCCCAGCATTTT	CASTLGNQPQHF
TRBV30	TRBD1	-	TRBJ2-1	TGTGCCTGGAGTGTAGCGACAGGGGCTACGGGTGAGCAGTTCTTC	CAWSVATGATGEQFF
TRBV7-9	TRBD2	-	TRBJ2-7	TGTGCCAGCAGCCTGATAGCGGGAGCCCACGAGCAGTACTTC	CASSLIAGAHEQYF
TRBV6-1	TRBD1	-	TRBJ1-2	TGTGCCAGCATGTCTATCCCACAGGGGAACTATGGCTACACCTTC	CASMSIPQGNYGYTF
TRBV11-2	-	-	TRBJ2-7	TGTGCCAGCAGCTTATTCCCAGGTCTCTCCTACGAGCAGTACTTC	CASSLFPGLSYEQYF
TRBV5-1	-	-	TRBJ2-3	TGCGCCAGCAGCTTTCAGGGGCCATCAGATACGCAGTATTTT	CASSFQGPSDTQYF
TRBV28	-	-	TRBJ1-5	TGTGCCAGCAATCAGGGTCGCAATCAGCCCCAGCATTTT	CASNQGRNQPQHF
TRBV7-2	-	-	TRBJ1-3	TGTGCCAGCAGCTTAATAGACTATGCGGCGGCGGGAAACACCATATATTTT	CASSLIDYAAAGNTIYF
TRBV5-4	TRBD1	few	TRBJ2-2	TGTGCCACCGGGACAGAGAAGGCCGGGGAGCTGTTTTTT	CATGTEKAGELFF
TRBV7-9	TRBD1	-	TRBJ1-6	TGTGCCAGCAGCTTGACAGGGACCGAGAATTCACCCCTCCACTTT	CASSLTGTENSPLHF
TRBV15	TRBD1	-	TRBJ1-5	TGTGCCACCAGCAGAGCGACAGGGAGCGGCAATCAGCCCCAGCATTTT	CATSRATGSGNQPQHF
TRBV25-1	TRBD1	-	TRBJ1-1	TGTGCCAGCAGTGGACAGGGCTGGGGGACTGAAGCTTTCTTT	CASSGQGWGTEAFF
TRBV4-2	TRBD2	-	TRBJ2-2	TGTGCCAGCAGCCAGGCGGGGGGGGACGGGGAGCTGTTTTTT	CASSQAGGDGELFF
TRBV5-1	-	few	TRBJ2-5	TGCGCCAGCAGCCCTGGCCCTGACAGGAGGTCCCAGTACTTC	CASSPGPDRRSQYF
TRBV7-9	-	once	TRBJ1-1	TGTGCCAGCAGCTTAGTGGGCAGGGGTGCGAACACTGAAGCTTTCTTT	CASSLVGRGANTEAFF
TRBV18	-	-	TRBJ1-2	TGTGCCAGCTCACCTCGGGCAGGGAGGGAGAACTATGGCTACACCTTC	CASSPRAGRENYGYTF
TRBV4-1	TRBD2	-	TRBJ2-7	TGCGCCAGCAGCCCGACTAGCGGTTACGAGCAGTACTTC	CASSPTSGYEQYF
TRBV18	TRBD1	-	TRBJ2-2	TGTGCCAGCTCGTCCCGGGGGACAGGGAACACCGGGGAGCTGTTTTTT	CASSSRGTGNTGELFF
TRBV28	TRBD1	few	TRBJ1-1	TGTGCCAGCAGTTTACCCCGGCACGGGACAGGGAGGAGTGAAGCTTTCTTT	CASSLPRHGTGRSEAFF
TRBV2	TRBD1	few	TRBJ2-1	TGTGCCAGCAGTCAGGCAGGGGGCCAGAGCTCCTACAATGAGCAGTTCTTC	CASSQAGGQSSYNEQFF
TRBV19	-	few	TRBJ2-7	TGTGCCAGTAGTATGGGAGTACAGGGCTACGAGCAGTACTTC	CASSMGVQGYEQYF
TRBV5-1	TRBD1	-	TRBJ2-7	TGCGCCAGCAGCTCCAACCGGGACAGGGGATCCGAGCAGTACTTC	CASSSNRDRGSEQYF
TRBV5-6	-	-	TRBJ1-1	TGTGCCAGCAGCTTGCGGGAGGTAAACACTGAAGCTTTCTTT	CASSLREVNTEAFF
TRBV19	TRBD1	-	TRBJ1-2	TGTGCCAGCTCGCAGGGGGGTACGGAGGTTGTTGGCTACACCTTC	CASSQGGTEVVGYTF
TRBV4-3	TRBD2	-	TRBJ2-7	TGCGCCAGCAGCCTGTGGGTAGCGGGGGGCGTCTCCTACGAGCAGTACTTC	CASSLWVAGGVSYEQYF
TRBV7-9	TRBD1	-	TRBJ2-7	TGTGCCAGCAGCTTAGAACCAGGGGGCTTATACGAGCAGTACTTC	CASSLEPGGLYEQYF
TRBV5-1	TRBD1	-	TRBJ2-7	TGCGCCAGCAGCTCCGGGACAGGGTACGAGCAGTACTTC	CASSSGTGYEQYF
TRBV6-6	TRBD1	-	TRBJ1-5	TGTGCCAGCAGCGTGACAGGGGGTGGAAATCAGCCCCAGCATTTT	CASSVTGGGNQPQHF
TRBV6-5	-	-	TRBJ1-2	TGTGCCAGCAAGGGGACAAACTATGGCTACACCTTC	CASKGTNYGYTF
TRBV6-1	-	-	TRBJ1-3	TGTGCCAGCAGTGAACGGGGTTTTGAAAACACCATATATTTT	CASSERGFENTIYF
TRBV7-9	-	-	TRBJ1-1	TGTGCCAGCAGCTTAGACAGAATGAACACTGAAGCTTTCTTT	CASSLDRMNTEAFF
TRBV27	-	medium-sized	TRBJ1-4	TGTGCCAGCAGTTCGGGGGGTACCGGTGAAAAACTGTTTTTT	CASSSGGTGEKLFF
TRBV4-3	TRBD2	-	TRBJ2-5	TGCGCCAGCAGCCAAGATTGGGGGGGAACACCAGAGACCCAGTACTTC	CASSQDWGGTPETQYF
TRBV10-3	TRBD2	-	TRBJ2-6	TGTGCCATCAGTGACCCGGGGGGGGCGCGGGCCAACGTCCTGACTTTC	CAISDPGGARANVLTF
TRBV2	-	-	TRBJ1-5	TGTGTCAGCAGTTACTTAACAGATCATAATCAGCCCCAGCATTTT	CVSSYLTDHNQPQHF
TRBV7-2	TRBD2	-	TRBJ2-3	TGTGCCAGCAGCTTAATGCTGCGGGGGGGTTTAACAGATACGCAGTATTTT	CASSLMLRGGLTDTQYF
TRBV5-1	-	-	TRBJ1-4	TGCGCCAGCAGCTTTGGCACGGGGAGGGAAAAACTGTTTTTT	CASSFGTGREKLFF